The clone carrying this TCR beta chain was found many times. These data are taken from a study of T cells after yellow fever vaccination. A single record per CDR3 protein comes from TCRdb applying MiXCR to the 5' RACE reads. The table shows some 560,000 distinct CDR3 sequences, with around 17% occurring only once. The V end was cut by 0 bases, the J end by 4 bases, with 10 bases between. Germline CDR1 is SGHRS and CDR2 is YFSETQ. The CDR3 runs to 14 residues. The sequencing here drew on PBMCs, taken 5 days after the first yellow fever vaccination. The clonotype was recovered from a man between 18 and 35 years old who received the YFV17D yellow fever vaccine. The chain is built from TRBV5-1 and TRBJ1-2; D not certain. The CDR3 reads CASSLAPPGYGYTF. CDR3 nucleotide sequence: TGCGCCAGCAGCTTGGCCCCACCGGGCTATGGCTACACCTTC. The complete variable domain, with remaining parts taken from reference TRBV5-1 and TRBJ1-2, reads KAGVTQTPRYLIKTRGQQVTLSCSPISGHRSVSWYQQTPGQGLQFLFEYFSETQRNKGNFPGRFSGRQFSNSRSEMNVSTLELGDSALYLCASSLAPPGYGYTFGSGTRLTVV.